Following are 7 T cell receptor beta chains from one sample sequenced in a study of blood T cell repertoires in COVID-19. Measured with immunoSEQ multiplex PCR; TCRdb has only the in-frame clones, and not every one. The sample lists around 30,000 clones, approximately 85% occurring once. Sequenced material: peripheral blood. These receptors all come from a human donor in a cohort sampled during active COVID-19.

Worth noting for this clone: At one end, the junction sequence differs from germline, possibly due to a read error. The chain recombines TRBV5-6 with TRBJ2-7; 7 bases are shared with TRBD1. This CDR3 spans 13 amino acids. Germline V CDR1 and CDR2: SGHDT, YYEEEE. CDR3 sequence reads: CASSLGSGGKTDF. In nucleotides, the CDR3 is TGTGCCAGCAGCTTGGGGTCAGGGGGTAAGACCGACTTC. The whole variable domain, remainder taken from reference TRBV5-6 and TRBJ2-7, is DAGVTQSPTHLIKTRGQQVTLRCSPKSGHDTVSWYQQALGQGPQFIFQYYEEEERQRGNFPDRFSGHQFPNYSSELNVNALLLGDSALYLCASSLGSGGKTDFGPGTRLTVT.

The CDR3 loop reads CASSSRGIVDKAFF. The CDR3, as DNA: TGTGCCAGCAGTTCCCGCGGCATAGTGGATAAAGCTTTCTTT. This rearrangement joins TRBV6-5 to TRBJ1-1; D remains ambiguous. The V gene's germline CDR1 is MNHEY and CDR2 SVGAGI. Between the trimmed V and J ends, which lost 4 bases and 9 bases, there was a span of 18 bases. This CDR3 contains 14 residues.

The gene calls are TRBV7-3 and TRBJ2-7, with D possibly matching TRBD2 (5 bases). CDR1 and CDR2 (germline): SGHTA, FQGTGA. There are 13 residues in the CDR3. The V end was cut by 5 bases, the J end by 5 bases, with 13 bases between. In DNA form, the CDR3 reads TGTGCCAGCAGCGACGGGGTCCAGAACGAGCAGTACTTC. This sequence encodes CASSDGVQNEQYF. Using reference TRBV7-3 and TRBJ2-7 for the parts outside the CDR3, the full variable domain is GAGVSQTPSNKVTEKGKYVELRCDPISGHTALYWYRQSLGQGPEFLIYFQGTGAADDSGLPNDRFFAVRPEGSVSTLKIQRTERGDSAVYLCASSDGVQNEQYFGPGTRLTVT.

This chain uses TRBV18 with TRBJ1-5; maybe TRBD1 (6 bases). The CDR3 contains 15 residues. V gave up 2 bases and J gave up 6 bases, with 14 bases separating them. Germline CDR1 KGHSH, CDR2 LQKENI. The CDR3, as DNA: TGTGCCAGCTCACCAGAGGGCGGGGGCCGTCAGCCCCAGCATTTT. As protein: CASSPEGGGRQPQHF.

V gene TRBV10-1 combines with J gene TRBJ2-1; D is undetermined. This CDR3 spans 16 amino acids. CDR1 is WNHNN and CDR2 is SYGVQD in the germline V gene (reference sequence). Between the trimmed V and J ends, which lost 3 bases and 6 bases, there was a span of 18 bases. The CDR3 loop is CASSDTSLGRFNEQFF. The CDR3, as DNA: TGCGCCAGCAGTGACACAAGTCTGGGCCGATTCAATGAGCAGTTCTTC.

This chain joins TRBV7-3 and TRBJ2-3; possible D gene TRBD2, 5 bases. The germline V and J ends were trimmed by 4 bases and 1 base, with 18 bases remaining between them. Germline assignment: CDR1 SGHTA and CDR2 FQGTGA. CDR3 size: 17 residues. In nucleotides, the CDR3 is TGTGCCAGCAGCTCACCCCCCCGGGGATCGGGCACAGATACGCAGTATTTT. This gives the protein CASSSPPRGSGTDTQYF.

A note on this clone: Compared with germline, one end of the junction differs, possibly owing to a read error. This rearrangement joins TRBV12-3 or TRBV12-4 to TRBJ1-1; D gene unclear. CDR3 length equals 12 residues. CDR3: CASSEENPEAFF. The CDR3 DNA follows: TGTGCCAGCAGCGAAGAGAACCCTGAAGCTTTCTTT.